This is a list of T cell receptor beta chains from one sample in a study of cytomegalovirus exposure and HLA in healthy donors. Sequencing used immunoSEQ multiplex PCR; TCRdb keeps in-frame clones, though not all of them. The data hold more than 85,000 clones, with less than 90% observed a single time. The sequencing sample was made of PBMCs. Receptors were obtained from a man aged 40-50 years in good health and CMV-seronegative. Each CDR3 is given with its conserved first and last residue. Fields, in order: J gene, clone size, D gene, V gene, CDR3 protein, CDR3 DNA. The D gene is left open where the match is weak. Part of the rows lack a size; the others show once, few, many or a class for expanded clones.

>TRBJ2-7|NA|NA|TRBV13
CASSLWEQGGYEQYF
TGTGCCAGCAGCCTATGGGAGCAGGGAGGCTACGAGCAGTACTTC
>TRBJ2-1|few|NA|TRBV7-3
CASSRNRDNEQFF
TGTGCCAGCAGCCGGAACCGGGACAATGAGCAGTTCTTC
>TRBJ2-7|few|TRBD1|TRBV4-3
CASSHSGTGEYEQYF
TGCGCCAGCAGCCACTCCGGGACAGGGGAGTACGAGCAGTACTTC
>TRBJ2-7|once|NA|TRBV5-6
CASSYLEAPEQYF
TGTGCCAGCAGCTACCTTGAGGCGCCCGAGCAGTACTTC
>TRBJ2-5|NA|TRBD2|TRBV28
CASSSPAGGGETQYF
TGTGCCAGCAGTTCCCCAGCGGGGGGCGGGGAGACCCAGTACTTC
>TRBJ1-1|few|NA|TRBV6-6
CASSVQDVTEAFF
TGTGCCAGCAGTGTGCAGGATGTCACTGAAGCTTTCTTT
>TRBJ1-2|NA|NA|TRBV29-1
CSVAPLGGASYGYTF
TGCAGCGTTGCCCCCCTGGGCGGGGCGAGCTATGGCTACACCTTC
>TRBJ1-4|few|NA|TRBV27
CASSLQGLGEKLFF
TGTGCCAGCAGTTTACAGGGACTCGGTGAAAAACTGTTTTTT
>TRBJ1-1|NA|TRBD1|TRBV7-9
CASSFSREGQGAEAFF
TGTGCCAGCAGCTTTAGTAGAGAGGGACAGGGGGCCGAAGCTTTCTTT
>TRBJ1-2|NA|NA|TRBV2
CASSDVARRLYGYTF
TGTGCCAGCAGTGATGTTGCCAGGCGCCTCTATGGCTACACCTTC